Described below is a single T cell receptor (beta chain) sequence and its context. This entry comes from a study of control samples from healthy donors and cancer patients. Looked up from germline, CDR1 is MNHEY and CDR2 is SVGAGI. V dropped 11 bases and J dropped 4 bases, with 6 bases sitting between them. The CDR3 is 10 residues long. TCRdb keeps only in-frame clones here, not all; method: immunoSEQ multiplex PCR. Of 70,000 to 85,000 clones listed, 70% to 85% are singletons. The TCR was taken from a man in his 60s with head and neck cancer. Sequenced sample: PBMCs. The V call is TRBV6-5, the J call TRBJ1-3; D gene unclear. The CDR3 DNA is TGTGCCCGCTGGGGAAACACCATATATTTT. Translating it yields CARWGNTIYF.